Many counts were recorded for the clone carrying this TCR beta chain. Antigen specificity is unknown. The sample originates from a study of T cells in Graves' hyperthyroidism and ophthalmopathy. Overall study results and limits: Using 13 V-J features, a model discriminated ophthalmopathy from stable hyperthyroidism.

Per the germline V gene, CDR1 is ENHRY and CDR2 is SYGVKD. The CDR3 runs to 16 residues. The V end was cut by 5 bases, the J end by 0 bases, with 17 bases between. Template material for amplifying TCR beta CDR3 regions consisted of RNA transcripts. First-round RT-PCR targeting the TCR CDR3 was performed with the HTBI primer set. A single record per CDR3 protein comes from TCRdb applying MiXCR to the multiplex PCR reads. The data hold 350,000 to 450,000 distinct CDR3 sequences, with approximately 17% observed a single time. Among the patients, aged 18 to 65, hyperthyroidism was newly diagnosed and had lasted under 2 months.

V and J are TRBV10-3 and TRBJ2-7; D remains ambiguous. Sequencing used blood. The sequence derives from a woman between 25 and 40 years old with Graves' hyperthyroidism that later progressed to Graves' ophthalmopathy. In DNA, the CDR3 is TGTGCCATCAGTCCCTCGTTAGCTAGAAGCTCCTACGAGCAGTACTTC. Protein sequence: CAISPSLARSSYEQYF.